These 30 T cell receptor beta chains came from one sample sequenced in a study of regulatory dendritic cells for organ transplantation. Assay used: immunoSEQ multiplex PCR; TCRdb lists only in-frame clones, some missing. The data contain 34,000 or so clones, 70% to 90% of them seen just once; the ten biggest clones take up under 0.075%. Input material: naive CD4+ T cells from blood. Subset noted: CD45RA+ naive T cells. The receptors here all came from a human donor in good health.

CDR3 nucleotides: TGTGCCAGCAGCTTAGCGACGGGGATGACCTACGAGCAGTACTTC. Its protein is CASSLATGMTYEQYF. The chain is built from TRBV7-2 and TRBJ2-7; TRBD2 might be the D (5 bases). The CDR3 contains 15 residues. The V and J ends lost 0 bases and 2 bases respectively, with 11 bases between them. CDR1 is SGHTA and CDR2 is FQGNSA in the germline V gene.

In this sample, this clone turned up once. The chain has TRBV4-3 and TRBJ1-5; D is unclear. This CDR3 contains 15 residues. Germline values: CDR1 LGHNA, CDR2 YSLEER. V was trimmed by 0 bases and J by 2 bases, leaving 8 bases between them. CDR3 sequence reads: CASSQEFLGNQPQHF. CDR3 DNA sequence: TGCGCCAGCAGCCAAGAGTTCTTGGGCAATCAGCCCCAGCATTTT.

This clone has only a few counts. The gene calls are TRBV7-9 and TRBJ2-1; D remains unclear. This CDR3 contains 14 residues. Per the germline V gene, CDR1 is SEHNR and CDR2 is FQNEAQ (reference sequence). Trimming took off 2 bases at V and 5 bases at J, with 10 bases between the two ends. The DNA for the CDR3 is TGTGCCAGCAGCTTAATCACGGATAACAATGAGCAGTTCTTC. Translation: CASSLITDNNEQFF.

Notes on this clone: An end of the junction differs from the germline gene, which may be a read error. The CDR3 DNA follows: TGTGCCAGCAGCTTATCAGGGGGTAGCGATCAGCCCCAGCATTTT. Residues: CASSLSGGSDQPQHF. The chain uses TRBV7-3 and TRBJ1-5; the match to TRBD1 covers 7 bases. Germline V lookup: CDR1 SGHTA, CDR2 FQGTGA. This CDR3 has 15 amino acids. Supplemented by reference TRBV7-3 and TRBJ1-5, the full variable domain reads GAGVSQTPSNKVTEKGKYVELRCDPISGHTALYWYRQSLGQGPEFLIYFQGTGAADDSGLPNDRFFAVRPEGSVSTLKIQRTERGDSAVYLCASSLSGGSDQPQHFGDGTRLSIL.

J is TRBJ2-3 and V is TRBV9, with 13 nucleotides matching TRBD2. The germline CDR1 and CDR2 sequences are SGDLS and YYNGEE. V dropped 2 bases and J dropped 6; count of bases not matched to a gene: 15. This CDR3 has 19 amino acids. The CDR3 region has the DNA TGTGCCAGCAGCGTCGAAGTTTTCGGAAAGACTAGCGGGAGGGATACGCAGTATTTT. As protein: CASSVEVFGKTSGRDTQYF.

The gene calls are TRBV11-2 and TRBJ2-7; no definite D call. Trimming stripped 7 bases from V and 12 bases from J, with 16 bases between. Germline V gene sequence: CDR1 SGHAT, CDR2 FQNNGV. The CDR3 is 11 amino acids. DNA of the CDR3: TGTGCCAGCACCCCGGGTGTTTTTCCGTACTTC. This gives the protein CASTPGVFPYF.

The V and J genes are TRBV7-2 and TRBJ2-5, with TRBD1 matching over 7 bases. Germline lookup yields CDR1 SGHTA and CDR2 FQGNSA. The junction had 10 bases not matched to a gene; V was cut back by 6 bases and J by 0 bases. The length of the CDR3 is 16 residues. CDR3 protein: CASRQQGSLYQETQYF. The DNA of the CDR3 is TGTGCCAGCAGACAACAGGGGAGCTTGTACCAAGAGACCCAGTACTTC.

J is TRBJ2-1 and V is TRBV5-4, with 7 bases that match TRBD2. The germline V gene has CDR1 SGHNT and CDR2 YYREEE (reference sequence). The ends lost 7 bases at V and 4 bases at J; junction bases unmatched: 11. CDR3 size: 15 residues. CDR3 coding DNA: TGTGCCAGCCGCCGTCTAGGCGGGAGATACAATGAGCAGTTCTTC. Protein: CASRRLGGRYNEQFF.

A few counts support this clone. The rearrangement joins TRBV2 to TRBJ1-5, with D perhaps matching TRBD1 (6 bases). The V end was cut by 2 bases, the J end by 6 bases, with 8 bases between. The CDR3 consists of 13 residues. The germline gives CDR1 SNHLY, CDR2 FYNNEI. CDR3 DNA sequence: TGTGCCAGCAGTGAACAGGGGTTTCAGCCCCAGCATTTT. Amino acid sequence: CASSEQGFQPQHF.

The rearrangement links TRBV27 to TRBJ1-1; D not certain. V lost 9 bases, J lost 0 bases, and 11 bases lay in between. This CDR3 is built from 13 residues. Germline V lookup: CDR1 MNHEY, CDR2 SMNVEV (reference sequence). This CDR3 is CASGTWMNTEAFF. CDR3 DNA: TGTGCCAGTGGAACCTGGATGAACACTGAAGCTTTCTTT.

V usage is TRBV7-8 and J usage is TRBJ2-5, with 9 nucleotides matching TRBD2. The CDR3 sequence is 19 residues long. Germline-derived CDR1 and CDR2 are SGHVS and FQNEAQ. V gave up 1 base and J gave up 6 bases; unmatched junction bases: 18. This chain's CDR3 is CASSLGLAGGPSFRQTQYF. CDR3 DNA sequence: TGTGCCAGCAGCTTAGGGTTGGCGGGAGGGCCTTCTTTTCGACAGACCCAGTACTTC.

The V gene is TRBV27, the J gene TRBJ2-1; tentatively, D is TRBD1 or TRBD2 (6 bases each). Germline assignment: CDR1 MNHEY and CDR2 SMNVEV (reference sequence). This CDR3 has 15 amino acids. V was cut by 3 bases and J by 1 base, with 10 bases left in between. CDR3 nucleotide sequence: TGTGCCAGCAGTTTTGAGGGGGGTTCCTACAATGAGCAGTTCTTC. The encoded protein is CASSFEGGSYNEQFF.

The chain joins TRBV28 to TRBJ2-3, with D tentatively TRBD1 or TRBD2 (6 bases each). The ends were cut back, 5 bases at V and 1 base at J, with 13 bases in the middle. Germline lookup yields CDR1 MDHEN and CDR2 SYDVKM. The CDR3 contains 15 residues. CDR3 sequence: CASSLGGFGTDTQYF. The CDR3 bases are TGTGCCAGCAGTCTAGGGGGGTTCGGCACAGATACGCAGTATTTT. Supplemented by reference TRBV28 and TRBJ2-3, the full variable domain reads DVKVTQSSRYLVKRTGEKVFLECVQDMDHENMFWYRQDPGLGLRLIYFSYDVKMKEKGDIPEGYSVSREKKERFSLILESASTNQTSMYLCASSLGGFGTDTQYFGPGTRLTVL.

This chain connects TRBV7-2 to TRBJ1-1; TRBD1 aligns across 9 bases. CDR1 SGHTA and CDR2 FQGNSA come from the germline V gene. Trimming at V came to 5 bases and at J to 4 bases, leaving 14 bases not matched to a gene. The CDR3 totals 17 residues. CDR3 nucleotides: TGTGCCAGCAGCCCGCTAGAAACAGGGGGCGAAGGCACTGAAGCTTTCTTT. Its protein is CASSPLETGGEGTEAFF.

This clone was seen just once. The rearrangement uses TRBV7-9 and TRBJ1-2; D may be TRBD1 (6 bases). V dropped 2 bases and J dropped 4 bases, with 17 bases sitting between them. CDR3 length equals 16 residues. Germline CDR1 and CDR2: SEHNR and FQNEAQ (reference sequence). Here the CDR3 DNA reads TGTGCCAGCAGCTTAACGGGGCAGGGGCTTACCTATGGCTACACCTTC. This gives the protein CASSLTGQGLTYGYTF.

This clone has just one count. The chain combines TRBV5-1 with TRBJ2-1; 8 bases agree with TRBD2. Germline-derived CDR1 and CDR2 are SGHRS and YFSETQ. The ends lost 2 bases at V and 7 bases at J; junction bases unmatched: 8. The CDR3 has 15 residues. Here the CDR3 DNA reads TGCGCCAGCAGCTTTACTAGCGGACTATCGAATGAGCAGTTCTTC. Encoded protein: CASSFTSGLSNEQFF.

The V gene is TRBV4-1, the J gene TRBJ2-2; 10 nucleotides line up with TRBD1. CDR3 length: 16 amino acids. The V gene end was trimmed by 3 bases and the J gene end by 5 bases; junction bases not matched to a gene: 6. The germline V gene encodes CDR1 MGHRA and CDR2 YSYEKL. The CDR3 protein is CASSQPGQGKTGELFF. The DNA of the CDR3 is TGCGCCAGCAGCCAGCCGGGACAGGGGAAGACCGGGGAGCTGTTTTTT.

The chain joins TRBV30 to TRBJ2-5; 9 bases are a match to TRBD1. Losses at the gene ends were 3 bases for V and 5 bases for J; bases not matched to a gene: 7. The CDR3 extends over 14 amino acids. CDR1 GTSNPN and CDR2 SVGIG come from the germline V gene (reference sequence). The CDR3 here is CAWSIQGAWETQYF. CDR3 in DNA: TGTGCCTGGAGCATACAGGGGGCCTGGGAGACCCAGTACTTC.

The J gene is TRBJ2-7, the V gene TRBV18; D is unresolved. The CDR3 spans 13 residues. Germline V gives CDR1 KGHSH, CDR2 LQKENI. Between the trimmed V and J ends, which lost 2 bases and 2 bases, there was a span of 7 bases. The CDR3 loop is CASSPIGTYEQYF. The CDR3 region has the DNA TGTGCCAGCTCACCAATTGGTACCTACGAGCAGTACTTC.

The chain links TRBV4-2 to TRBJ1-1; D uncertain. Trimming stripped 4 bases from V and 1 base from J, with 10 bases between. CDR3 length: 14 amino acids. Germline V gene lookup returns CDR1 LGHNA and CDR2 YNFKEQ. The CDR3 reads CASSRGWENTEAFF. The CDR3 DNA is TGTGCCAGCAGCCGGGGATGGGAGAACACTGAAGCTTTCTTT.

This chain joins TRBV18 and TRBJ2-3, with D unclear. V was clipped by 1 base and J by 0 bases, with 11 bases between them. The CDR3 covers 16 residues. Germline V lookup: CDR1 KGHSH, CDR2 LQKENI. In DNA, the CDR3 is TGTGCCAGCTCACCACTGACCGAGGCCAGCACAGATACGCAGTATTTT. As protein: CASSPLTEASTDTQYF.

The rearrangement uses TRBV5-8 and TRBJ2-5; TRBD1 agrees at 8 bases. The CDR3 extends over 15 amino acids. CDR1 and CDR2 (germline): SGHTS, YDEGEE. Germline trimming cut 4 bases from V and 5 bases from J; bases unmatched to any gene: 10. The CDR3: CASSGYPGGSETQYF. The CDR3 bases are TGTGCCAGCAGCGGTTATCCAGGGGGCTCGGAGACCCAGTACTTC.

The chain links TRBV7-9 to TRBJ1-2; D gene ambiguous. The ends were cut back, 0 bases at V and 3 bases at J, with 5 bases in the middle. The CDR3 runs to 13 residues. The germline V gene has CDR1 SEHNR and CDR2 FQNEAQ (reference sequence). The CDR3 reads CASSLAGYYGYTF. CDR3 sequence (DNA): TGTGCCAGCAGCTTAGCGGGATACTATGGCTACACCTTC. Full variable domain (missing parts from reference TRBV7-9 and TRBJ1-2): DTGVSQNPRHKITKRGQNVTFRCDPISEHNRLYWYRQTLGQGPEFLTYFQNEAQLEKSRLLSDRFSAERPKGSFSTLEIQRTEQGDSAMYLCASSLAGYYGYTFGSGTRLTVV.

This chain uses TRBV7-2 with TRBJ2-3, with no clear D. In germline, CDR1 is SGHTA, CDR2 FQGNSA. V lost 5 bases and J 5 bases, leaving 8 bases between the germline ends. The length of the CDR3 is 12 residues. CDR3 sequence reads: CASSPERDTQYF. As DNA, the CDR3 is TGTGCCAGCAGCCCCGAGAGAGATACGCAGTATTTT.

V usage is TRBV7-3 and J usage is TRBJ2-3; D not resolved. The V end lost 5 bases, the J end lost 1 base, and 7 bases lay between the germline ends. The CDR3 consists of 13 residues. Germline V gene data show CDR1 as SGHTA and CDR2 as FQGTGA. CDR3 amino acids: CASSLGRTDTQYF. For the CDR3, the DNA is TGTGCCAGCAGCCTAGGCCGCACAGATACGCAGTATTTT.

The rearrangement links TRBV19 to TRBJ2-7; D is possibly TRBD1 (5 bases). CDR1 and CDR2 (germline): LNHDA, SQIVND (reference sequence). With 5 bases removed from V and 2 bases from J, the gap between germline ends came to 7 bases. The CDR3 is made up of 12 amino acids. CDR3 in DNA: TGTGCCAGTAGTCAGGGTACCTACGAGCAGTACTTC. This codes for CASSQGTYEQYF. Drawing the rest from reference TRBV19 and TRBJ2-7, the complete variable domain is DGGITQSPKYLFRKEGQNVTLSCEQNLNHDAMYWYRQDPGQGLRLIYYSQIVNDFQKGDIAEGYSVSREKKESFPLTVTSAQKNPTAFYLCASSQGTYEQYFGPGTRLTVT.

The gene calls are TRBV6-5 and TRBJ1-4; D is perhaps TRBD1 (5 bases). CDR3 size: 12 residues. In germline, CDR1 is MNHEY, CDR2 SVGAGI. Trimming took off 6 bases at V and 6 bases at J, with 8 bases between the two ends. The CDR3 coding sequence is TGTGCCAGCAGGACGGGGGATGAAAAACTGTTTTTT. Protein sequence: CASRTGDEKLFF.

The genes are TRBV6-6 and TRBJ1-2, with 7 positions matching TRBD1. CDR1 is MNHNY, CDR2 SVGAGI, per germline (reference sequence). After removal of 4 bases from V and 8 bases from J, the junction contained 4 bases not matched to a gene. There are 12 residues in the CDR3. In DNA form, the CDR3 reads TGTGCCAGCAGTTTCCGGACAGGCGGCTACACCTTC. This encodes CASSFRTGGYTF.

This chain uses TRBV9 with TRBJ1-1, with D possibly being TRBD1 (6 bases). V was trimmed by 4 bases and J by 8 bases, leaving 6 bases between them. This CDR3 comprises 10 residues. The germline V gene encodes CDR1 SGDLS and CDR2 YYNGEE. The CDR3 bases are TGTGCCAGCAGCCAGGGGGAAGCTTTCTTT. Translating it yields CASSQGEAFF.

Details on this clone: Germline and junction disagree at one end, which may indicate a read error. The chain recombines TRBV30 with TRBJ2-1; TRBD2 aligns across 7 bases. The CDR3 covers 11 residues. From germline, CDR1 is GTSNPN and CDR2 SVGIG (reference sequence). CDR3 in amino acids: CSLAVYNEQFF. CDR3 nucleotides: TGCAGCCTAGCGGTCTACAATGAGCAGTTCTTC. Combining the CDR3 with reference TRBV30 and TRBJ2-1 gives the whole variable domain SQTIHQWPATLVQPVGSPLSLECTVEGTSNPNLYWYRQAAGRGLQLLFYSVGIGQISSEVPQNLSASRPQDRQFILSSKKLLLSDSGFYLCSLAVYNEQFFGPGTRLTVL.